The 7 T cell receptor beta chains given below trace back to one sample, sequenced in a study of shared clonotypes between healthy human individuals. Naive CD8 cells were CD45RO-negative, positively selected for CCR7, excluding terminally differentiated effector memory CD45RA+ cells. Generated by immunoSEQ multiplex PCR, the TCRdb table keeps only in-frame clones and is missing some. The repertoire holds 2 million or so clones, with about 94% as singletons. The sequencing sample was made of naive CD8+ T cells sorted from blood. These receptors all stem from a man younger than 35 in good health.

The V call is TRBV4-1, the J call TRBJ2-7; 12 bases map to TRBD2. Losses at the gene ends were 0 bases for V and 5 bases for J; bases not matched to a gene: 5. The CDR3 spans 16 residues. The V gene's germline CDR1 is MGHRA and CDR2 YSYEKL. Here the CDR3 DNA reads TGCGCCAGCAGCCAAGATCCTAGCGGGAGGGCCGACGAGCAGTACTTC. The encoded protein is CASSQDPSGRADEQYF.

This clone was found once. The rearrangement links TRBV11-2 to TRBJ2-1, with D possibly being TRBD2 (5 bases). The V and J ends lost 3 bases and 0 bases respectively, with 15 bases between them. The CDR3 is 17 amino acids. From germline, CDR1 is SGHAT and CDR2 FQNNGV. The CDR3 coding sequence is TGTGCCAGCAGCTTTCACCCAGCGGAAAGCTCCTACAATGAGCAGTTCTTC. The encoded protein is CASSFHPAESSYNEQFF.

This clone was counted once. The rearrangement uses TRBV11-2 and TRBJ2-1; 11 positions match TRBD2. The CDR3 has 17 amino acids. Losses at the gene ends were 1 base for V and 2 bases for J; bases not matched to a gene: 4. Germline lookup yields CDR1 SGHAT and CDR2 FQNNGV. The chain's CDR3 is CASSLVLAGGPYNEQFF. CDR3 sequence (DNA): TGTGCCAGCAGCTTAGTTCTAGCGGGAGGCCCCTACAATGAGCAGTTCTTC. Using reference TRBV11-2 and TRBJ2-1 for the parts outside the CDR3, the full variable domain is EAGVAQSPRYKIIEKRQSVAFWCNPISGHATLYWYQQILGQGPKLLIQFQNNGVVDDSQLPKDRFSAERLKGVDSTLKIQPAKLEDSAVYLCASSLVLAGGPYNEQFFGPGTRLTVL.

CDR3 DNA sequence: TGCGCCAGCAGCCAAGGTGAGGGATCGAACACTGAAGCTTTCTTT. It translates to CASSQGEGSNTEAFF. The chain uses TRBV4-3 and TRBJ1-1; D remains ambiguous. CDR1 and CDR2 from the germline V gene are LGHNA and YSLEER. This CDR3 spans 15 amino acids. V was trimmed by 1 base and J by 1 base, leaving 10 bases between them.

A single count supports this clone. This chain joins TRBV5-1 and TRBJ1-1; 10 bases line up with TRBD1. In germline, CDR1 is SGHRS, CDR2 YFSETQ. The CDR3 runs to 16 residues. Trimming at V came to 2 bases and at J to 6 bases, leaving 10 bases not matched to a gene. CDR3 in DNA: TGCGCCAGCAGCTTCGACAGGGGGCCCGAGTTAGCTGAAGCTTTCTTT. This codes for CASSFDRGPELAEAFF.

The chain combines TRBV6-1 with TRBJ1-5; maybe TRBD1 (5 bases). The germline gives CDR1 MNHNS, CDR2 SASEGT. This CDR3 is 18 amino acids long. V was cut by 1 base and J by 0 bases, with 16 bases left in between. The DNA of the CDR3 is TGTGCCAGCAGTGAAGATTGGGGGGAGATCCCTAGCAATCAGCCCCAGCATTTT. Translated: CASSEDWGEIPSNQPQHF.

As DNA, the CDR3 is TGTGCCAGCAGTTCCCTTCTGGAGTGGGCTAATGAAAAACTGTTTTTT. Translating it yields CASSSLLEWANEKLFF. The gene calls are TRBV27 and TRBJ1-4; no firm D call. Germline lookup yields CDR1 MNHEY and CDR2 SMNVEV (reference sequence). The CDR3 has 16 residues. The V and J ends lost 4 bases and 3 bases respectively, with 15 bases between them.